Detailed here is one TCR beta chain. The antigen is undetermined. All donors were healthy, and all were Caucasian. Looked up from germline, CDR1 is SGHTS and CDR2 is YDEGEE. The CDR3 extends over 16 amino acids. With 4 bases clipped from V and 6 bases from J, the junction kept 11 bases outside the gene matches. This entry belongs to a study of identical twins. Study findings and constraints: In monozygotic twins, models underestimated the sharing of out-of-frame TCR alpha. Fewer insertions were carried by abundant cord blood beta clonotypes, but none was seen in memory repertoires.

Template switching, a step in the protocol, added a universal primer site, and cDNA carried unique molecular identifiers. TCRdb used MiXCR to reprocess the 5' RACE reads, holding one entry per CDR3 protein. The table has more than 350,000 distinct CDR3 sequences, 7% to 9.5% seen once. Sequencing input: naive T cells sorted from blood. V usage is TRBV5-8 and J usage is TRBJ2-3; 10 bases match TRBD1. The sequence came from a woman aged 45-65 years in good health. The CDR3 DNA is TGTGCCAGCAGCCGCGGGACAGGGGTTGTTCATGATACGCAGTATTTT. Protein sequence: CASSRGTGVVHDTQYF. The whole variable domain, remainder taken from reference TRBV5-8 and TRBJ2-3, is EAGVTQSPTHLIKTRGQQATLRCSPISGHTSVYWYQQALGLGLQFLLWYDEGEERNRGNFPPRFSGRQFPNYSSELNVNALELEDSALYLCASSRGTGVVHDTQYFGPGTRLTVL.